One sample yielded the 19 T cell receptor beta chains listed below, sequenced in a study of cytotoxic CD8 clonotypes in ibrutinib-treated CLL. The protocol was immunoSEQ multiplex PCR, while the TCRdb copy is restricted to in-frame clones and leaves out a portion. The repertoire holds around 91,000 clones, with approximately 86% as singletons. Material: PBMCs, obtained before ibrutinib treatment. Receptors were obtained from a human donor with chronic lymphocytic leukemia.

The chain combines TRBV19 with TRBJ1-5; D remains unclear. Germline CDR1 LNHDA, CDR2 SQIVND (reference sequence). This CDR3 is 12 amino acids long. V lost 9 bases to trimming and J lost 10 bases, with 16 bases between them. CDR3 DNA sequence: TGTGCCAGCAGCAATCCGCCGGGTCCCCAGCATTTT. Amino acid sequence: CASSNPPGPQHF.

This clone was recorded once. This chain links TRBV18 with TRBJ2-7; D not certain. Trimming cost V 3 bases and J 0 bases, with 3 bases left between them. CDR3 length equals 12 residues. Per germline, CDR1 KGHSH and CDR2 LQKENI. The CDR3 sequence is CASSPPSYEQYF. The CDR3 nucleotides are TGTGCCAGCTCACCCCCCTCCTACGAGCAGTACTTC.

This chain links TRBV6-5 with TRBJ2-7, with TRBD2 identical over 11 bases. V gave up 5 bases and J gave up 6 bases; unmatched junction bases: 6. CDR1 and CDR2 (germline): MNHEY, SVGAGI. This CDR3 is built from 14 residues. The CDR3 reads CASSRLAGLGEQYF. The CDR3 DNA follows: TGTGCCAGCAGTCGACTAGCGGGATTGGGCGAGCAGTACTTC.

The DNA for the CDR3 is TGTGCCATCAGTGATCCAGGAGAGGGGGCTAACTATGGCTACACCTTC. Encoded protein: CAISDPGEGANYGYTF. The V and J genes are TRBV10-3 and TRBJ1-2; the D gene is possibly TRBD1 (6 bases). The germline V gene has CDR1 ENHRY and CDR2 SYGVKD. The CDR3 has 16 residues. The V end lost 3 bases, the J end lost 0 bases, and 14 bases lay between the germline ends.

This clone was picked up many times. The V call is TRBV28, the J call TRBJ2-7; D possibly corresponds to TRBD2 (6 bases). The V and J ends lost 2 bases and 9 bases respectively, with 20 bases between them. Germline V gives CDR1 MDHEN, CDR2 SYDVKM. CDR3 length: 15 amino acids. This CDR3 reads CASSLPAGSPLGQYF. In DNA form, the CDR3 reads TGTGCCAGCAGTTTACCGGCGGGATCCCCACTCGGGCAGTACTTC.

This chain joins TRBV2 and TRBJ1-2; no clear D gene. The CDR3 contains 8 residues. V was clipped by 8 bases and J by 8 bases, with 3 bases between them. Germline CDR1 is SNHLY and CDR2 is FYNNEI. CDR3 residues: CASGGYTF. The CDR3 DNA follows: TGTGCCAGCGGGGGCTACACCTTC.

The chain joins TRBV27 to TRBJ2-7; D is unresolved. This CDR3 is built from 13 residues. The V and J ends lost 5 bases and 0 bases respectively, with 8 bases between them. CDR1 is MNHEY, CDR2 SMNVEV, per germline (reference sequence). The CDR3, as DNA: TGTGCCAGCAGTATACGGACCTCCTACGAGCAGTACTTC. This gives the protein CASSIRTSYEQYF.

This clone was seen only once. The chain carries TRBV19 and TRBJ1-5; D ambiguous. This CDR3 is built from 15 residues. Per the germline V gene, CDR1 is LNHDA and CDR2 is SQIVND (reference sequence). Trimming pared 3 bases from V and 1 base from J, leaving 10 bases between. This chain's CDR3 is CASSIRPDSNQPQHF. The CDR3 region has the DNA TGTGCCAGTAGTATTCGCCCGGACAGCAATCAGCCCCAGCATTTT.

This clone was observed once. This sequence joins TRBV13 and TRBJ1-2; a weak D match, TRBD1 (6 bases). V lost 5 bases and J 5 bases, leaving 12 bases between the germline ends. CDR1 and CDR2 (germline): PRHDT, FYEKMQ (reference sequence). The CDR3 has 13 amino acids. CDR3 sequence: CASSPGQSYGYTF. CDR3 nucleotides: TGTGCCAGCAGCCCCGGACAGTCTTATGGCTACACCTTC.

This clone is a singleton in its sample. CDR3 protein: CASSHKNTDTQYF. The DNA for the CDR3 is TGTGCCAGCAGCCACAAAAACACAGATACGCAGTATTTT. The V and J genes are TRBV4-2 and TRBJ2-3; unclear D gene. Germline lookup yields CDR1 LGHNA and CDR2 YNFKEQ. The CDR3 sequence is 13 residues long. Trimming stripped 3 bases from V and 2 bases from J, with 6 bases between.

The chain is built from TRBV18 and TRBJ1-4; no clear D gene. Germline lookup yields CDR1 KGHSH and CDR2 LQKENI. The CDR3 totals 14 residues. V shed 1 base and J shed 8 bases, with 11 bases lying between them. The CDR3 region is CASSPQGNGEKLFF. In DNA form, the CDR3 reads TGTGCCAGCTCACCACAAGGTAATGGAGAAAAACTGTTTTTT.

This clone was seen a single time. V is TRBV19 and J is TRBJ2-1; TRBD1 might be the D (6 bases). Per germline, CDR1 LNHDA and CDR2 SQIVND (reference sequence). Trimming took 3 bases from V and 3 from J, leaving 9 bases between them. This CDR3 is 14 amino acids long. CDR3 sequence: CASSMDRDYNEQFF. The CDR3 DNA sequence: TGTGCCAGTAGTATGGACAGAGACTACAATGAGCAGTTCTTC.

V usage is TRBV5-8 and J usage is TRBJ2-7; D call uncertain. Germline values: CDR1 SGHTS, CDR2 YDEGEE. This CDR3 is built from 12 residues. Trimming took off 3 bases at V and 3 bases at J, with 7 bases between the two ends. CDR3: CASSYGNYEQYF. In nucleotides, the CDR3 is TGTGCCAGCAGCTATGGGAACTACGAGCAGTACTTC.

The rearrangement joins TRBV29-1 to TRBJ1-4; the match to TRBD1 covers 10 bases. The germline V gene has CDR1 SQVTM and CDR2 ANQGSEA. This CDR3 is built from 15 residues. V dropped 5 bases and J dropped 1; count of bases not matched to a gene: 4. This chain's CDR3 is CSVSGTGETNEKLFF. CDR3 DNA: TGCAGCGTTTCAGGGACAGGGGAAACTAATGAAAAACTGTTTTTT.

The CDR3 region is CASSSQRLAGVVNEQFF. The CDR3 DNA sequence: TGTGCCAGCAGCTCCCAACGACTAGCGGGAGTAGTTAATGAGCAGTTCTTC. The chain carries TRBV11-2 and TRBJ2-1, with 12 bases fitting TRBD2. J was trimmed by 7 bases and V by 4 bases; bases with no gene match: 11. The CDR3 is 17 residues long. CDR1 is SGHAT and CDR2 is FQNNGV in the germline V gene.

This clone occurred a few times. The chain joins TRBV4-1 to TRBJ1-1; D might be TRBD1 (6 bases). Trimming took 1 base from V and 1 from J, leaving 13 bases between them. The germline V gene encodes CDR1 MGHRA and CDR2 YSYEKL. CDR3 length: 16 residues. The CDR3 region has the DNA TGCGCCAGCAGCCAAGTCCAGGGGCAGAGGAACACTGAAGCTTTCTTT. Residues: CASSQVQGQRNTEAFF.

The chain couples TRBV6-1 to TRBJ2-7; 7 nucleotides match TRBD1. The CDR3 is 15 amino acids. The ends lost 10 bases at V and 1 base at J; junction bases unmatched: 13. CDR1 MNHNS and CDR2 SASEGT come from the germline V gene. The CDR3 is CATRTGLYISYEQYF. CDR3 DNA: TGTGCCACCCGGACAGGCCTATATATTTCCTACGAGCAGTACTTC.

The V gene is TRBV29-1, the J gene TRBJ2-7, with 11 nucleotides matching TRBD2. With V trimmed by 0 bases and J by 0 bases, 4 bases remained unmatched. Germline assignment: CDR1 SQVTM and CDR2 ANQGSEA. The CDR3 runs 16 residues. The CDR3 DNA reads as TGCAGCGTTGAAGACCCCCTAGCGGGGGGCTCCTACGAGCAGTACTTC. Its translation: CSVEDPLAGGSYEQYF.

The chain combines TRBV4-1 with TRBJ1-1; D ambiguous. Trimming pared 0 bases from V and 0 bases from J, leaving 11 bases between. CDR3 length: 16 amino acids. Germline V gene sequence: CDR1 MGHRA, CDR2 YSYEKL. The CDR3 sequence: CASSQEVDTVNTEAFF. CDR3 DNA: TGCGCCAGCAGCCAAGAGGTCGACACAGTGAACACTGAAGCTTTCTTT.